A selection of T cell receptor beta chains follows, all from one sample in a study of cytomegalovirus exposure and HLA in healthy donors. Sequencing used immunoSEQ multiplex PCR; TCRdb keeps in-frame clones, though not all of them. The sample has about 65,000 clones; roughly 77% are singletons. The sequenced material came from PBMCs. These receptor sequences come from a woman aged 25 to 45 in good health and CMV-seronegative. The CDR3 runs from the conserved cysteine through the conserved F or W. The D gene is left open where the match is weak. A row's size may be missing; if present it is once, few, many or a size class.

size	D	V	J	DNA	CDR3
.	.	TRBV9	TRBJ1-4	TGTGCCAGCAGCGTAGCTGAGGGGGCTAATGAAAAACTGTTTTTT	CASSVAEGANEKLFF
.	.	TRBV7-8	TRBJ1-4	TGTGCCAGCAGCCGGGGGACAACTAATGAAAAACTGTTTTTT	CASSRGTTNEKLFF
once	.	TRBV27	TRBJ2-5	TGTGCCAGCGGGGGAGCGGGCGAGACCCAGTACTTC	CASGGAGETQYF
.	.	TRBV5-1	TRBJ1-1	TGCGCCAGCAGCTTGTCACAGGGCCGGCCTGAAGCTTTCTTT	CASSLSQGRPEAFF
.	.	TRBV29-1	TRBJ1-2	TGCAGCATGGAGGAAGAGAACTATGGCTACACCTTC	CSMEEENYGYTF
.	.	TRBV27	TRBJ2-7	TGTGCCATCGAAGCGGACGAGCAGTACTTC	CAIEADEQYF
once	.	TRBV10-3	TRBJ2-1	TGTGCCATCAGTGAGTCCGGGAACCCGTCGTACAATGAGCAGTTCTTC	CAISESGNPSYNEQFF
.	.	TRBV30	TRBJ2-1	TGTGCCTGGAGTGCCACTTGGGGAGGCTACAATGAGCAGTTCTTC	CAWSATWGGYNEQFF
.	TRBD1	TRBV6-1	TRBJ1-2	TGTGCCAGCAGTGAACGGGACAGCTATGGCTACACCTTC	CASSERDSYGYTF
.	TRBD2	TRBV4-1	TRBJ2-5	TGCGCCAGCAGCCATAGACTAGCGGGGACTGAAGAGACCCAGTACTTC	CASSHRLAGTEETQYF
.	.	TRBV7-9	TRBJ2-1	TGTGCCAGCAGCCAGACTAGGAGCGGAGGATCCTACAATGAGCAGTTCTTC	CASSQTRSGGSYNEQFF
.	.	TRBV28	TRBJ1-1	TGTGCCTCTCAAGAACGCGGGGGGCTTGCTTTCTTT	CASQERGGLAFF
.	.	TRBV10-3	TRBJ1-1	TGTGCCACGAGAGGGGGGGACACTGAAGCTTTCTTT	CATRGGDTEAFF
.	.	TRBV30	TRBJ2-5	TGTGCCTGGAGTAGGGGTTTCCGAGAGACCCAGTACTTC	CAWSRGFRETQYF
few	.	TRBV4-3	TRBJ2-3	TGCGCCAGCAGCCAAGTCGGCGGTGTAGGCACAGATACGCAGTATTTT	CASSQVGGVGTDTQYF
.	TRBD2	TRBV29-1	TRBJ2-7	TGCAGCGCCCGAGAGACTAGCGGGAGTTCCTACGAGCAGTACTTC	CSARETSGSSYEQYF
.	.	TRBV9	TRBJ2-2	TGTGCCAGCAGAGGGGGGGTCACCGGGGAGCTGTTTTTT	CASRGGVTGELFF
few	TRBD1	TRBV28	TRBJ1-4	TGTGCCAGCAGGGGCTGGACAGGGGCAGATGAAAAACTGTTTTTT	CASRGWTGADEKLFF
.	.	TRBV9	TRBJ2-6	TGTGCCAGCAGCGTAGCTAAAATCCGTACTGGGGCCAACGTCCTGACTTTC	CASSVAKIRTGANVLTF
.	TRBD2	TRBV5-4	TRBJ2-3	TGTGCCAGCCGGCCGGGACTAGCGGGGCTAGATACGCAGTATTTT	CASRPGLAGLDTQYF
.	.	TRBV29-1	TRBJ2-5	TGCAGCGTTGTTAGGAACTCCGGGACAAAAGAGACCCAGTACTTC	CSVVRNSGTKETQYF
.	.	TRBV30	TRBJ2-7	TGTGCCTGGATGACAGGCTATTCCTACGAGCAGTACTTC	CAWMTGYSYEQYF
.	.	TRBV5-4	TRBJ1-1	TGTGCCAGCAGCCGGCAGGCTGCGATGAACACTGAAGCTTTCTTT	CASSRQAAMNTEAFF
.	TRBD1	TRBV4-1	TRBJ1-1	TGCGCCAGCAGCCGCAGATACCAGGGGGCTAATGGGGCGAACACTGAAGCTTTCTTT	CASSRRYQGANGANTEAFF
.	.	TRBV28	TRBJ2-5	TGTGCCAGCAGTTTGTGGCAGGGAAAAGAGACCCAGTACTTC	CASSLWQGKETQYF
.	.	TRBV29-1	TRBJ2-1	TGCAGCGTTGGTCCTACAGCGGGTTCTTACAATGAGCAGTTCTTC	CSVGPTAGSYNEQFF
.	.	TRBV18	TRBJ2-3	TGTGCCAGCTCACCAGCGGATACGCAGTATTTT	CASSPADTQYF
.	TRBD2	TRBV29-1	TRBJ2-1	TGCAGCGTTGAGAGGCTAGCGGGAGGGTGGAATGAGCAGTTCTTC	CSVERLAGGWNEQFF
.	.	TRBV6-5	TRBJ1-2	TGTGCCAGCAGTTACTCCGCAGGGTCTTACTATGGCTACACCTTC	CASSYSAGSYYGYTF
few	.	TRBV28	TRBJ2-1	TGTGCCAGCACCTCCCCACCCACTAATGAGCAGTTCTTC	CASTSPPTNEQFF
.	.	TRBV2	TRBJ1-1	TGTGCCAGCAGGAGGGGGAACATGAACACTGAAGCTTTCTTT	CASRRGNMNTEAFF
.	TRBD1	TRBV4-1	TRBJ1-3	TGCGCCAGCAGCCACGGGGCCGGGACAGGGAATTCTGGAAACACCATATATTTT	CASSHGAGTGNSGNTIYF
.	.	TRBV28	TRBJ1-4	TGTGCCAGCGAATACACAGGGACTGAAAAACTGTTTTTT	CASEYTGTEKLFF
once	.	TRBV10-2	TRBJ2-1	TGCGCCAGCAGTGAGGCTGGCAGAATTTATGAGCAGTTCTTC	CASSEAGRIYEQFF
.	TRBD1	TRBV7-9	TRBJ2-5	TGTGCCAACGGGAAGGACAGGGAAGAGACCCAGTACTTC	CANGKDREETQYF
.	.	TRBV6-5	TRBJ1-6	TGTGCCAGCAGTTCCACGGACGGACAGAATTCACCCCTCCACTTT	CASSSTDGQNSPLHF